The 32 T cell receptor beta chains in this list originate from one sample, sequenced in a study of shared clonotypes between healthy human individuals. TCRdb's table, derived via immunoSEQ multiplex PCR, lists solely in-frame clones and lacks some. Counted here are 2 million to 2.5 million clones, approximately 96% occurring once; the ten biggest clones make up around 0.13%. The source material was naive CD4+ T cells sorted from blood. Subset here: CD45RA+ positively selected. The source is a man aged 18 to 30 in good health.

In its sample, this clone was seen once. The chain carries TRBV7-9 and TRBJ2-5, with D hard to call. The length of the CDR3 is 12 residues. V lost 6 bases and J 2 bases, leaving 7 bases between the germline ends. CDR1 is SEHNR and CDR2 is FQNEAQ in the germline V gene (reference sequence). The CDR3 is CASSNSQETQYF. CDR3 in DNA: TGTGCCAGCAGTAACAGTCAAGAGACCCAGTACTTC. Full variable domain (remainder filled in from reference TRBV7-9 and TRBJ2-5): DTGVSQNPRHKITKRGQNVTFRCDPISEHNRLYWYRQTLGQGPEFLTYFQNEAQLEKSRLLSDRFSAERPKGSFSTLEIQRTEQGDSAMYLCASSNSQETQYFGPGTRLLVL.

To note about this clone: Other DNA sequences in the same sample also yield this CDR3. The gene calls are TRBV5-1 and TRBJ2-7; D is possibly TRBD1 (6 bases). Germline CDR1 reads SGHRS; CDR2 reads YFSETQ. Trimming took off 0 bases at V and 4 bases at J, with 11 bases between the two ends. CDR3 length: 14 residues. CDR3 sequence reads: CASSLAGQLYEQYF. The CDR3 DNA reads TGCGCCAGCAGCTTGGCTGGACAGCTATACGAGCAGTACTTC. The complete variable domain, with remaining parts taken from reference TRBV5-1 and TRBJ2-7, reads KAGVTQTPRYLIKTRGQQVTLSCSPISGHRSVSWYQQTPGQGLQFLFEYFSETQRNKGNFPGRFSGRQFSNSRSEMNVSTLELGDSALYLCASSLAGQLYEQYFGPGTRLTVT.

Remarks on this clone: Other DNA sequences in the sample encode the same CDR3. The V gene is TRBV5-6, the J gene TRBJ1-6, with 7 bases identical to TRBD1. CDR3 length: 15 amino acids. V lost 3 bases, J lost 3 bases, and 3 bases stayed unmatched. Per the germline V gene, CDR1 is SGHDT and CDR2 is YYEEEE. CDR3 in amino acids: CASSSRDSYNSPLHF. The CDR3 region has the DNA TGTGCCAGCAGCTCCCGGGACAGCTATAATTCACCCCTCCACTTT.

The rearrangement links TRBV6-6 to TRBJ2-5; tentative D call: TRBD1 (5 bases). The germline gives CDR1 MNHNY, CDR2 SVGAGI (reference sequence). The V and J ends lost 6 bases and 1 base respectively, with 9 bases between them. The CDR3 has 13 residues. DNA of the CDR3: TGTGCCAGCAGGGGAACAGGCCAAGAGACCCAGTACTTC. Protein: CASRGTGQETQYF.

The chain employs TRBV29-1 and TRBJ1-2; D perhaps matches TRBD1 (6 bases). The germline gives CDR1 SQVTM, CDR2 ANQGSEA. Trimming took 3 bases from V and 1 from J, leaving 12 bases between them. This CDR3 has 14 amino acids. CDR3 sequence: CSVDVEGVNYGYTF. The CDR3 DNA reads TGCAGCGTTGACGTCGAGGGGGTTAACTATGGCTACACCTTC.

The rearrangement links TRBV28 to TRBJ2-1; TRBD2 aligns across 9 bases. The J segment lost 8 bases and the V segment lost 4 bases, leaving 15 bases of the junction unmatched. Germline lookup yields CDR1 MDHEN and CDR2 SYDVKM. The CDR3 is made up of 17 amino acids. Written as DNA, the CDR3 is TGTGCCAGCAGTTCAGGACCCCTTAGCGGGAGAACCGATGAGCAGTTCTTC. This encodes CASSSGPLSGRTDEQFF.

Notes on this clone: This CDR3 is also generated by other DNA sequences in the sample. The chain couples TRBV30 to TRBJ1-5; 8 bases line up with TRBD1. V lost 3 bases and J lost 3; bases outside the gene matches: 7. The CDR3 runs to 15 residues. The V gene's germline CDR1 is GTSNPN and CDR2 SVGIG (reference sequence). This CDR3 reads CAWSGGQGPNQPQHF. The CDR3 DNA sequence: TGTGCCTGGAGCGGTGGACAGGGCCCCAATCAGCCCCAGCATTTT. Combining the CDR3 with reference TRBV30 and TRBJ1-5 gives the whole variable domain SQTIHQWPATLVQPVGSPLSLECTVEGTSNPNLYWYRQAAGRGLQLLFYSVGIGQISSEVPQNLSASRPQDRQFILSSKKLLLSDSGFYLCAWSGGQGPNQPQHFGDGTRLSIL.

V is TRBV14 and J is TRBJ1-2, with 8 bases fitting TRBD1. J gave up 4 bases and V 0 bases, and 7 bases lay outside the gene matches. The germline CDR1 and CDR2 sequences are SGHDN and FVKESK. The CDR3 has 16 residues. The CDR3 reads CASSQDLRGRAYGYTF. CDR3 bases: TGTGCCAGCAGCCAAGATCTCAGGGGGCGCGCCTATGGCTACACCTTC.

The sample holds one count of this clone. V and J are TRBV29-1 and TRBJ1-1, with D unclear. CDR1 is SQVTM, CDR2 ANQGSEA, per germline. V was clipped by 4 bases and J by 6 bases, with 9 bases between them. The CDR3 has 11 residues. CDR3 residues: CSVATSAEAFF. CDR3 bases: TGCAGCGTTGCCACCAGCGCTGAAGCTTTCTTT. The full variable domain, rest sourced from reference TRBV29-1 and TRBJ1-1, is SAVISQKPSRDICQRGTSLTIQCQVDSQVTMMFWYRQQPGQSLTLIATANQGSEATYESGFVIDKFPISRPNLTFSTLTVSNMSPEDSSIYLCSVATSAEAFFGQGTRLTVV.

As to this clone: This sample also contains other DNA sequences that code for the same CDR3. The chain joins TRBV7-3 to TRBJ2-5; D gene uncertain. V was cut by 2 bases and J by 1 base, with 8 bases left in between. The V gene's germline CDR1 is SGHTA and CDR2 FQGTGA. This CDR3 is 14 amino acids long. The CDR3 coding sequence is TGTGCCAGCAGCTTAGGGCCAGTCCAAGAGACCCAGTACTTC. It is translated as CASSLGPVQETQYF.

A few counts support this clone. The V and J genes are TRBV4-2 and TRBJ1-2, with 9 bases identical to TRBD1. V shed 0 bases, J shed 4 bases, and the junction held 6 bases outside the gene matches. CDR3 length: 16 amino acids. Germline V gene data show CDR1 as LGHNA and CDR2 as YNFKEQ. DNA for the CDR3: TGTGCCAGCAGCCAAGATCGGGACAGGGTCTCCTATGGCTACACCTTC. Translating it yields CASSQDRDRVSYGYTF.

In its sample, this clone was seen once. CDR3 amino acids: CASSSSAGVGGYTF. In DNA form, the CDR3 reads TGTGCCAGCAGCTCCTCGGCAGGGGTTGGTGGCTACACCTTC. The chain combines TRBV28 with TRBJ1-2; maybe TRBD1 (6 bases). CDR1 and CDR2 (germline): MDHEN, SYDVKM. The length of the CDR3 is 14 residues. Trimming removed 6 bases from V and 7 bases from J, with 18 bases in between.

Note on this clone: Other DNA sequences in the sample encode the same CDR3. The chain uses TRBV11-2 and TRBJ1-3, with unresolved D. Germline CDR1 reads SGHAT; CDR2 reads FQNNGV. The CDR3 contains 13 residues. Trimming stripped 5 bases from V and 1 base from J, with 6 bases between. The CDR3 DNA sequence: TGTGCCAGCAGCCCCGCATCTGGAAACACCATATATTTT. It is translated as CASSPASGNTIYF.

This rearrangement joins TRBV28 to TRBJ1-4; D uncertain. Germline V gene sequence: CDR1 MDHEN, CDR2 SYDVKM. This CDR3 contains 12 residues. V lost 5 bases and J 11 bases, leaving 12 bases between the germline ends. In DNA, the CDR3 is TGTGCCAGCAGTCCCTATAGAACGAAACTGTTTTTT. Protein sequence: CASSPYRTKLFF.

This chain links TRBV18 with TRBJ2-1, with 7 nucleotides matching TRBD2. The trim removed 4 bases at V and 10 bases at J, leaving 4 bases unmatched. Germline CDR1 reads KGHSH; CDR2 reads LQKENI. The CDR3 loop spans 12 amino acids. The CDR3 sequence: CASSRQLAEQFF. CDR3 bases: TGTGCCAGCTCACGACAACTAGCGGAGCAGTTCTTC.

The V call is TRBV5-6, the J call TRBJ1-1; 7 nucleotides agree with TRBD1. Germline trimming cut 4 bases from V and 1 base from J; bases unmatched to any gene: 7. Germline CDR1 reads SGHDT; CDR2 reads YYEEEE. The CDR3 is 15 amino acids. The CDR3: CASSVEHRGNTEAFF. CDR3 DNA sequence: TGTGCCAGCAGCGTGGAACACAGGGGGAACACTGAAGCTTTCTTT.

The rearrangement uses TRBV5-6 and TRBJ2-2, with D unclear. The length of the CDR3 is 12 residues. CDR1 is SGHDT and CDR2 is YYEEEE in the germline V gene. With 1 base removed from V and 7 bases from J, the gap between germline ends came to 5 bases. For the CDR3, the DNA is TGTGCCAGCAGCTTGAAAGGCGGGGAGCTGTTTTTT. Amino acids: CASSLKGGELFF.

The rearrangement joins TRBV21-1 to TRBJ2-7; TRBD1 is the table's D call, not checked against the DNA. TRBV21-1 is reported as a pseudogene. There are 14 residues in the CDR3. This CDR3 is CASSRRILGREQYF. The CDR3, as DNA: TGTGCCAGCAGCCGAAGGATCCTGGGCCGAGAGCAGTACTTC.

The gene calls are TRBV5-4 and TRBJ2-5; a possible D gene is TRBD1 (7 bases). From germline, CDR1 is SGHNT and CDR2 YYREEE (reference sequence). Between the trimmed V and J ends, which lost 2 bases and 5 bases, there was a span of 16 bases. The CDR3 spans 15 residues. For the CDR3, the DNA is TGTGCCAGCAGCTTTCCAGGGGGGCGCGGGGAGACCCAGTACTTC. Translating it yields CASSFPGGRGETQYF.

The genes are TRBV30 and TRBJ1-2, with D possibly matching TRBD1 (6 bases). Germline CDR1 and CDR2: GTSNPN and SVGIG (reference sequence). The germline V and J ends were trimmed by 2 bases and 4 bases, with 17 bases remaining between them. This CDR3 is 15 amino acids long. The CDR3 DNA follows: TGTGCCTGGAGTATCGGGACATCCCAAGGCTATGGCTACACCTTC. Residues: CAWSIGTSQGYGYTF.

The chain uses TRBV5-4 and TRBJ2-7; perhaps TRBD1 as D (5 bases). The CDR3 length is 13 residues. With 2 bases removed from V and 6 bases from J, the gap between germline ends came to 12 bases. Germline V gene sequence: CDR1 SGHNT, CDR2 YYREEE (reference sequence). The CDR3: CASSFGQGGEQYF. CDR3 bases: TGTGCCAGCAGCTTCGGGCAGGGCGGCGAGCAGTACTTC.

Remarks on this clone: The sample carries other DNA sequences with the same CDR3. The rearrangement links TRBV7-2 to TRBJ2-1; D is unresolved. Trimming cost V 5 bases and J 8 bases, with 7 bases left between them. This CDR3 comprises 11 residues. Germline lookup yields CDR1 SGHTA and CDR2 FQGNSA. The CDR3 loop reads CASSLFDEQFF. As DNA, the CDR3 is TGTGCCAGCAGCCTTTTCGATGAGCAGTTCTTC. Drawing the rest from reference TRBV7-2 and TRBJ2-1, the complete variable domain is GAGVSQSPSNKVTEKGKDVELRCDPISGHTALYWYRQSLGQGLEFLIYFQGNSAPDKSGLPSDRFSAERTGGSVSTLTIQRTQQEDSAVYLCASSLFDEQFFGPGTRLTVL.

The genes are TRBV27 and TRBJ2-1; TRBD2 aligns across 10 bases. With V trimmed by 6 bases and J by 1 base, 6 bases remained unmatched. Germline assignment: CDR1 MNHEY and CDR2 SMNVEV (reference sequence). This CDR3 comprises 16 residues. The CDR3 loop reads CASRSDSGGSYNEQFF. In DNA, the CDR3 is TGTGCCAGCAGATCCGATAGCGGGGGGTCCTACAATGAGCAGTTCTTC.

This chain links TRBV11-3 with TRBJ2-3; 11 nucleotides agree with TRBD2. This CDR3 contains 17 residues. V gave up 1 base and J gave up 2 bases; unmatched junction bases: 5. Germline CDR1 is SGHNT and CDR2 is YENEEA. In DNA, the CDR3 is TGTGCCAGCAGCTTAGCCTGGACTAGCGGGTACACAGATACGCAGTATTTT. It is translated as CASSLAWTSGYTDTQYF.

The chain carries TRBV5-1 and TRBJ1-1; D is possibly TRBD1 (6 bases). The CDR3 has 16 amino acids. In germline, CDR1 is SGHRS, CDR2 YFSETQ. V was cut by 4 bases and J by 2 bases, with 18 bases left in between. CDR3: CASSQSSGTKNTEAFF. CDR3 nucleotide sequence: TGCGCCAGCAGCCAGTCCAGCGGGACAAAAAACACTGAAGCTTTCTTT.

The chain carries TRBV5-1 and TRBJ1-6, with 11 bases identical to TRBD1. Germline CDR1 SGHRS, CDR2 YFSETQ. The CDR3 is made up of 15 amino acids. V was pared by 3 bases and J by 10 bases, with 6 bases of the junction left unmatched. The CDR3 loop reads CASSWTGQGESPLHF. Here the CDR3 DNA reads TGCGCCAGCAGCTGGACGGGACAGGGGGAATCACCCCTCCACTTT.

About this clone itself: Other DNA sequences in this sample translate to the same CDR3. The rearrangement links TRBV5-6 to TRBJ2-7; D is perhaps TRBD1 (6 bases). CDR1 is SGHDT, CDR2 YYEEEE, per germline. Trimming pared 4 bases from V and 4 bases from J, leaving 9 bases between. The CDR3 loop spans 12 amino acids. The CDR3 reads CASSRDTYEQYF. CDR3 nucleotides: TGTGCCAGCAGCCGGGACACATACGAGCAGTACTTC.

The chain combines TRBV28 with TRBJ1-4, with 10 bases matching TRBD1. The V segment lost 9 bases and the J segment 11 bases; nucleotides outside the gene matches: 12. The CDR3 sequence is 14 residues long. Germline V gene lookup returns CDR1 MDHEN and CDR2 SYDVKM. The CDR3 sequence: CASGLGQGNTKLFF. CDR3 DNA sequence: TGTGCCAGTGGCCTGGGACAGGGGAATACTAAACTGTTTTTT.

The CDR3 spells CASSQEQAEKLFF. The CDR3 nucleotides read TGCGCCAGCAGCCAAGAACAGGCTGAAAAACTGTTTTTT. The chain is built from TRBV4-3 and TRBJ1-4; a weak D match, TRBD1 (5 bases). Germline CDR1 is LGHNA and CDR2 is YSLEER. V lost 0 bases and J 7 bases, leaving 6 bases between the germline ends. The CDR3 is 13 residues long.

J is TRBJ1-5 and V is TRBV9; no definite D call. Germline loops: CDR1 SGDLS, CDR2 YYNGEE. Trimming left V 4 bases short and J 0 bases short, with 11 bases between. The CDR3 runs to 15 residues. DNA of the CDR3: TGTGCCAGCAGCCCCTCCGATTATAGCAATCAGCCCCAGCATTTT. Residues: CASSPSDYSNQPQHF.

Points on this clone: The same CDR3 can be traced to other DNA sequences in this sample. V usage is TRBV7-9 and J usage is TRBJ1-1; D is uncertain. The CDR3 spans 14 residues. Germline V gene sequence: CDR1 SEHNR, CDR2 FQNEAQ (reference sequence). The germline V and J ends were trimmed by 1 base and 0 bases, with 6 bases remaining between them. CDR3 residues: CASSLVEVNTEAFF. CDR3 nucleotide sequence: TGTGCCAGCAGCTTAGTAGAAGTGAACACTGAAGCTTTCTTT.

The chain combines TRBV5-1 with TRBJ1-2; 7 nucleotides line up with TRBD1. Per germline, CDR1 SGHRS and CDR2 YFSETQ. CDR3 length: 15 amino acids. Trimming took 2 bases from V and 1 from J; bases not matched to a gene: 5. CDR3 nucleotide sequence: TGCGCCAGCAGCTTAGGAGGGGGCATTAACTATGGCTACACCTTC. This sequence encodes CASSLGGGINYGYTF. Looking up the rest from reference TRBV5-1 and TRBJ1-2 gives the full variable domain: KAGVTQTPRYLIKTRGQQVTLSCSPISGHRSVSWYQQTPGQGLQFLFEYFSETQRNKGNFPGRFSGRQFSNSRSEMNVSTLELGDSALYLCASSLGGGINYGYTFGSGTRLTVV.